One and the same sample provided the 7 T cell receptor beta chains below, sequenced in a study of CD8 T cells in ankylosing spondylitis. General study results and limits: For ankylosing spondylitis blood, a TCR beta motif of several highly homologous variants appeared characteristic.

TCRdb used MiXCR to reprocess the 5' RACE reads, holding one entry per CDR3 protein. The repertoire holds around 130,000 distinct CDR3 sequences, with 17% as singletons. These TCRs are of unknown antigen specificity. Sequenced: blood, either unsorted or a sorted T cell fraction (not recorded which). Every receptor here comes from a male donor with ankylosing spondylitis.

This clonotype was picked up a small number of times. The CDR3: CASGTLLVWDIQYF. In nucleotides, the CDR3 is TGTGCCAGCGGTACTCTCCTAGTCTGGGACATTCAGTACTTC. The chain combines TRBV6-2 or TRBV6-3 with TRBJ2-4; D is undetermined. The CDR3 is 14 residues long. V was clipped by 8 bases and J by 8 bases, with 19 bases between them. The germline V gene has CDR1 MNHEY and CDR2 SVGEGT.

In its sample, this clonotype was seen many times. The rearrangement joins TRBV27 to TRBJ1-1; possibly TRBD1 for D (6 bases). In germline, CDR1 is MNHEY, CDR2 SMNVEV (reference sequence). The CDR3 totals 15 residues. Between the trimmed V and J ends, which lost 3 bases and 0 bases, there was a span of 11 bases. CDR3 protein: CASSFVGDMNTEAFF. The CDR3 region has the DNA TGTGCCAGCAGTTTTGTGGGGGACATGAACACTGAAGCTTTCTTT.

A few counts support this clonotype. The chain employs TRBV11-2 and TRBJ2-7, with 10 bases matching TRBD2. This CDR3 contains 16 residues. V was pared by 4 bases and J by 3 bases, with 9 bases of the junction left unmatched. Germline V CDR1 and CDR2: SGHAT, FQNNGV. CDR3 nucleotide sequence: TGTGCCAGCAGCTCGACTAGCGGGCTTTTCGTCTACGAGCAGTACTTC. The encoded protein is CASSSTSGLFVYEQYF.

The V and J genes are TRBV7-9 and TRBJ2-1; perhaps TRBD2 as D (6 bases). This CDR3 contains 15 residues. Germline values: CDR1 SEHNR, CDR2 FQNEAQ (reference sequence). V dropped 5 bases and J dropped 7 bases, with 18 bases sitting between them. The CDR3 protein is CASSLTGLPSNEQFF. CDR3 nucleotides: TGTGCCAGCAGCCTAACGGGACTCCCGTCGAATGAGCAGTTCTTC.

J is TRBJ2-2 and V is TRBV25-1; the D gene is possibly TRBD1 (6 bases). This CDR3 has 14 residues. The V and J ends lost 6 bases and 4 bases respectively, with 12 bases between them. Germline V gene lookup returns CDR1 MGHDK and CDR2 SYGVNS. CDR3 bases: TGTGCCAGCAGCAGGGGTCGGGTCACCGGGGAGCTGTTTTTT. It yields the protein CASSRGRVTGELFF.

V and J are TRBV7-3 and TRBJ2-1; D perhaps matches TRBD2 (6 bases). The CDR3 contains 17 residues. V was trimmed by 1 base and J by 1 base, leaving 14 bases between them. Germline V gene sequence: CDR1 SGHTA, CDR2 FQGTGA. In DNA, the CDR3 is TGTGCCAGCAGCTTAATAGGAGGGGCGGGTTCCTACAATGAGCAGTTCTTC. It translates to CASSLIGGAGSYNEQFF.

This clonotype was recorded many times. The rearrangement joins TRBV9 to TRBJ1-4, with D unresolved. CDR3 length: 14 residues. The germline V and J ends were trimmed by 3 bases and 4 bases, with 10 bases remaining between them. The V gene's germline CDR1 is SGDLS and CDR2 YYNGEE. As DNA, the CDR3 is TGTGCCAGCAGCGAAGGAGTGGGTAATGAAAAACTGTTTTTT. This encodes CASSEGVGNEKLFF.